The T cell receptor beta chain described here comes from a study of shared clonotypes between healthy human individuals (dated by TCRdb to 2018 to 2020). Regarding the study in general: A couple of women and three men aged 18 to 49 years were included in the cohort. Per donor, three plates each were used for CD4 naive and CD4 memory, two for CD8 naive, and one for CD8 memory. The study deeply sequenced blood TCR repertoires of five healthy adults to estimate repertoire size and the extent of clonotype sharing between individuals. To increase sequencing depth and limit assay-specific biases, TCR repertoire library preparation and sequencing were carried out by different laboratories using diverse techniques. Between about 0.8 and 9.5 billion PBMCs per donor were obtained by leukapheresis. The full study reports these points: Even with the large sequencing depth, rarefaction of the sorted-subset datasets indicated that sequencing was incomplete. Naive subsets generally had larger estimated clonotype richness than memory subsets did. About 5% of naive CD4, roughly 3.6% of naive CD8, roughly 2.5% of memory CD4, and about 0.4% of memory CD8 clonotypes were shared across a few donors. Sampling was restricted to blood, and TCR repertoires in tissue are likely to differ from TCR repertoires in blood. Based on pairwise subsampling, the degree of clonotype sharing among donors was expected to be affected by sequencing depth. Compared with non-shared clonotypes, the clonotypes found in all four sorted-subset donors had higher generation probabilities. The genetic and exposure-history diversity represented was limited by the small number of donors.

The donors were healthy, HIV-negative adults with no recently reported acute infections or vaccinations. Every donor was a Caucasian adult residing in Nashville, Tennessee, USA. Magnetic negative selection was used to enrich CD4+ T cells, after which naive cells were positively selected on CD45RA and the negative fraction became the memory subset. Blood was obtained by leukapheresis, after which PBMCs were separated by Ficoll-Histopaque density gradient centrifugation and cryopreserved in liquid nitrogen vapor phase. Purity and quantity of every magnetically sorted T cell population were checked by analytical flow cytometry. From each sorted fraction, genomic DNA was isolated and quantified by UV absorbance on a Nanodrop 2000c. In the case of this clone: What antigen it recognizes has not been identified. No per-base quality is available; no much larger clone lies one base away.

Between the V and J ends, shortened by 7 bases and 3 bases respectively, the junction contains 9 bases. Inclusive of the bounding cysteine and phenylalanine, the CDR3 is 12 residues long. Only CDR3 DNA is held: 36 bases, read in frame from base 1. The germline V gene encodes CDR1 SNHLY and CDR2 FYNNEI. Using the deep immunoSEQ assay, multiplex PCR amplified TCR CDR3 regions from genomic DNA. Extracted genomic DNA from each cell subset was spread evenly across all wells of several immunoSEQ 96-well plates, with each plate serving as a replicate. For sorted subsets, about 200 ng genomic DNA, equal to tens of thousands of T cell genomes, was loaded into each replicate PCR. Purified libraries were quantified with a Qubit 3.0 fluorometer, sized on a Bioanalyzer 2100, and re-quantified with the KAPA Library Quantification kit. Each immunoSEQ 96-well plate was sequenced on its own single-read 150-cycle Illumina NextSeq 550 flow cell. The paper's data handling went like this. Because the immunoSEQ output held only junctional sequences and lacked quality scores, the filtering could not match the filtering applied to full-length reads. To assign V/J genes and CDR3, sequences were annotated using PyIR, a Python wrapper for IgBLAST v1.9, with IMGT germline references. Reads with weak V/J assignments (E-value above 1e-6), missing CDR3, stop codons, out-of-frame junctions, or ambiguous translated residues were removed. V3J clonotypes were defined as sequences sharing the same inferred V gene, J gene, and CDR3 amino acid sequence. To compute the percentage overlap between repertoires, the number of shared unique clonotypes was divided by the size of the smaller repertoire. RTK rarefaction, the Chao1 estimator, and Recon v2.1 estimates of unobserved clonotypes were used to assess repertoire richness. For all TCRbeta clonotypes obtained by the gDNA method from a handful of donors, generation probabilities were computed with OLGA. This is the immuneACCESS table as TCRdb keeps it, with only in-frame sequences that have V and J called. A part of the clones is gone; compared with another copy, unresolved V genes explain less than half, and the rest is unexplained. V and J calls plus clone size are reproduced from that table; the DNA served to infer D and trimming. The sample table contains over a million clones; only one count was recorded for 98% of them. Clones ranked in the top ten supply less than 0.55% of the sample.

The chain is encoded by TRBV2 joined to TRBJ2-5, with no reliable assignment of the D segment. This receptor was obtained from a man aged 25-45 years in good health. Sequenced material: naive CD4+ T cells sorted from blood. The cell subset or site label of this sample denotes: CD45RA+ positively selected. The CDR3 reads CASTLHEETQYF. DNA sequence: TGTGCCAGCACCCTACACGAAGAGACCCAGTACTTC.